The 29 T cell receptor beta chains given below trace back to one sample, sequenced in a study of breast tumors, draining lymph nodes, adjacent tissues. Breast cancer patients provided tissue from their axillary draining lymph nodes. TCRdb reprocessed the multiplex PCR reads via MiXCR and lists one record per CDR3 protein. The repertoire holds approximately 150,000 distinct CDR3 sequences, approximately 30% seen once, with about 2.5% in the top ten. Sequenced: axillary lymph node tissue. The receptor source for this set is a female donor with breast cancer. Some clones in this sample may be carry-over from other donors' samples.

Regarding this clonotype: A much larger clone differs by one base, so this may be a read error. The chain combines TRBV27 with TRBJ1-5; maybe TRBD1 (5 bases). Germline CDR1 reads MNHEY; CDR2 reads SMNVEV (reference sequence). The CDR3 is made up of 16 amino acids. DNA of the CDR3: TGTGTCAGCAGTCCTACAGGTCCTTATAGCAATCAGCCCCAGCATTTT. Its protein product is CVSSPTGPYSNQPQHF.

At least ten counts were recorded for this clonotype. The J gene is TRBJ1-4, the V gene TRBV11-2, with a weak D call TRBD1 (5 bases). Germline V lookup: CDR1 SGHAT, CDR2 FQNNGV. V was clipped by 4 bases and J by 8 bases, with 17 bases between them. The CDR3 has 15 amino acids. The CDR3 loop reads CASSSTLGVYEKLFF. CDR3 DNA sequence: TGTGCCAGCAGCTCAACCCTAGGGGTTTACGAAAAACTGTTTTTT.

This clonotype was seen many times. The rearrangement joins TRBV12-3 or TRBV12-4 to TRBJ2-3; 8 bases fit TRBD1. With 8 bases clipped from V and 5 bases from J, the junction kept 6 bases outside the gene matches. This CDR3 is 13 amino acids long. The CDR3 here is CASGKQGGDTQYF. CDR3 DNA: TGTGCCAGCGGAAAACAGGGGGGAGATACGCAGTATTTT.

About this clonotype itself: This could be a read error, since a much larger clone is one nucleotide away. The CDR3 region is CASSYSMSARDNYGYTF. CDR3 DNA: TGTGCCAGCAGTTACTCGATGTCAGCACGGGATAACTATGGCTACACCTTC. The V and J genes are TRBV6-2 or TRBV6-3 and TRBJ1-2, with D unresolved. The CDR3 length is 17 residues. The germline V gene has CDR1 MNHEY and CDR2 SVGEGT. V was cut by 0 bases and J by 1 base, with 15 bases left in between.

CDR3 loop: CASGPKTGGIKNTEAFF. CDR3 coding DNA: TGTGCCAGCGGCCCAAAAACAGGGGGGATTAAGAACACTGAAGCTTTCTTT. The chain has TRBV7-9 and TRBJ1-1, with TRBD1 matching 8 bases. With 8 bases clipped from V and 1 base from J, the junction kept 15 bases outside the gene matches. The CDR3 runs to 17 residues. CDR1 is SEHNR, CDR2 FQNEAQ, per germline (reference sequence).

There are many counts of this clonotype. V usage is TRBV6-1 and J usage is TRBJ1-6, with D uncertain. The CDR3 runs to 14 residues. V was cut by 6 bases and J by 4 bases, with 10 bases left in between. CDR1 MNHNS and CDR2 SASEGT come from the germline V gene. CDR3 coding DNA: TGTGCCAGCAGAGGCGGGGTTTATAATTCACCCCTCCACTTT. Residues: CASRGGVYNSPLHF.

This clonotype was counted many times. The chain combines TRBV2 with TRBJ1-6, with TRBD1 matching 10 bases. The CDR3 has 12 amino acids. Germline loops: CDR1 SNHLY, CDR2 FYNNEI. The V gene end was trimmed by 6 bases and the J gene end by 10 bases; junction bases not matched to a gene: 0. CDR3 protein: CASRGQGSPLHF. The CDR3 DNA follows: TGTGCCAGCAGGGGACAGGGGTCACCCCTCCACTTT.

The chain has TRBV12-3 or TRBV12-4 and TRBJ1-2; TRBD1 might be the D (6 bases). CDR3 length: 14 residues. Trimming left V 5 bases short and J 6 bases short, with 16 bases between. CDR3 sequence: CASSPRSGGDGYTF. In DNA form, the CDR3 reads TGTGCCAGCAGTCCTCGGAGCGGGGGCGATGGCTACACCTTC.

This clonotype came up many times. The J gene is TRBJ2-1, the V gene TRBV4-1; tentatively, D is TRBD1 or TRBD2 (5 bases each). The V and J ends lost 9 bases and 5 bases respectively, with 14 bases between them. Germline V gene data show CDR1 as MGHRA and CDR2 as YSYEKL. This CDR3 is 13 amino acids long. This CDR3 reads CARPGRKDNEQFF. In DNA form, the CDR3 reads TGCGCCAGACCGGGACGGAAAGACAATGAGCAGTTCTTC.

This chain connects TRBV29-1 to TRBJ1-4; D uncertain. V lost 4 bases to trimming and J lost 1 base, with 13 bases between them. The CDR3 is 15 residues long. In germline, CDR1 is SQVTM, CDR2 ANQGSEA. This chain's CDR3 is CSVAMGGGTNEKLFF. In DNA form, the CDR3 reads TGCAGCGTTGCGATGGGAGGCGGAACTAATGAAAAACTGTTTTTT.

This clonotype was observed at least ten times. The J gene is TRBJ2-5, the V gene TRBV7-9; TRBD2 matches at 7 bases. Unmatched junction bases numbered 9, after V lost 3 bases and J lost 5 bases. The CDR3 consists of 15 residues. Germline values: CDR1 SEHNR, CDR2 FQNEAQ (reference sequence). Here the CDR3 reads CASSFGRGDGETQYF. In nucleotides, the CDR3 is TGTGCCAGCAGCTTTGGACGGGGGGACGGGGAGACCCAGTACTTC. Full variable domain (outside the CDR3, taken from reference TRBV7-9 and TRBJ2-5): DTGVSQNPRHKITKRGQNVTFRCDPISEHNRLYWYRQTLGQGPEFLTYFQNEAQLEKSRLLSDRFSAERPKGSFSTLEIQRTEQGDSAMYLCASSFGRGDGETQYFGPGTRLLVL.

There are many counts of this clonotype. CDR3 sequence (DNA): TGTGCCAGCAGTCTCAGCTATTCAGGAAACTATGGCTACACCTTC. It translates to CASSLSYSGNYGYTF. This chain joins TRBV12-3 or TRBV12-4 and TRBJ1-2; D gene uncertain. V lost 5 bases to trimming and J lost 2 bases, with 15 bases between them. The CDR3 runs 15 residues.

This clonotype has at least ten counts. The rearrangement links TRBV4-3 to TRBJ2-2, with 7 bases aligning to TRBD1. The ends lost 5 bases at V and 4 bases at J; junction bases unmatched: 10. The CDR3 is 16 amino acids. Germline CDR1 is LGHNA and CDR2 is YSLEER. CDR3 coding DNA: TGCGCCAGCAGCACCCGAAAGACAGGGTTCACCGGGGAGCTGTTTTTT. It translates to CASSTRKTGFTGELFF.

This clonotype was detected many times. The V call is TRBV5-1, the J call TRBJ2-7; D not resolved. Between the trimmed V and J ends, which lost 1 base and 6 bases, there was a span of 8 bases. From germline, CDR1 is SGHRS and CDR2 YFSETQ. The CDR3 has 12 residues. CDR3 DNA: TGCGCCAGCAGCTTGTTCCCCGGCGAGCAGTACTTC. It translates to CASSLFPGEQYF.

The CDR3 region has the DNA TGCGCCAGCAGTGATGGGGGGTCGAGGGACACCCAGTACTTC. It encodes CASSDGGSRDTQYF. The chain uses TRBV5-1 and TRBJ2-5, with D tentatively TRBD2 (6 bases). Germline V gene lookup returns CDR1 SGHRS and CDR2 YFSETQ. The CDR3 contains 14 residues. The V and J ends lost 5 bases and 8 bases respectively, with 19 bases between them.

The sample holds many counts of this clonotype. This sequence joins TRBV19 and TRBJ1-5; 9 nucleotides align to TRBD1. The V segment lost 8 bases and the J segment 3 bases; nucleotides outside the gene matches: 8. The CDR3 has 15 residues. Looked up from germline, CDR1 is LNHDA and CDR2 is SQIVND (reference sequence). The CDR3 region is CASSPGQGLNQPQHF. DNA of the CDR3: TGTGCCAGTTCCCCCGGACAGGGGCTCAATCAGCCCCAGCATTTT. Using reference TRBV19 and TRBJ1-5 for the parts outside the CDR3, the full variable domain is DGGITQSPKYLFRKEGQNVTLSCEQNLNHDAMYWYRQDPGQGLRLIYYSQIVNDFQKGDIAEGYSVSREKKESFPLTVTSAQKNPTAFYLCASSPGQGLNQPQHFGDGTRLSIL.

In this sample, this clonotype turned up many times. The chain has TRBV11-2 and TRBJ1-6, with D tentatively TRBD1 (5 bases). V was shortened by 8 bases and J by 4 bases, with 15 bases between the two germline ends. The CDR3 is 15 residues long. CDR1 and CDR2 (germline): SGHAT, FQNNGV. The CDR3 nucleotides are TGTGCCAGCGCGCAGGGTGGGTGGTATAATTCACCCCTCCACTTT. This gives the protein CASAQGGWYNSPLHF. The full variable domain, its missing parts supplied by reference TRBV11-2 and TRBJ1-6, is EAGVAQSPRYKIIEKRQSVAFWCNPISGHATLYWYQQILGQGPKLLIQFQNNGVVDDSQLPKDRFSAERLKGVDSTLKIQPAKLEDSAVYLCASAQGGWYNSPLHFGNGTRLTVT.

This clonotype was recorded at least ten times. The CDR3 protein is CSAPLWGNRGNTIYF. As DNA, the CDR3 is TGCAGTGCTCCTCTGTGGGGAAATCGTGGAAACACCATATATTTT. V gene TRBV20-1 combines with J gene TRBJ1-3; D remains unclear. Germline V gene data show CDR1 as DFQATT and CDR2 as SNEGSKA (reference sequence). The CDR3 extends over 15 amino acids. V lost 5 bases, J lost 3 bases, and 17 bases lay in between.

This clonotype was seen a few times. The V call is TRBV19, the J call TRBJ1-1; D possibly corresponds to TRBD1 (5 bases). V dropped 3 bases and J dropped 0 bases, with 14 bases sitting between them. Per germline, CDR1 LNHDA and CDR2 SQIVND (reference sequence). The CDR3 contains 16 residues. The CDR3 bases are TGTGCCAGTAGTATTTCAGGGCTTCCCATGAACACTGAAGCTTTCTTT. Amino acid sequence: CASSISGLPMNTEAFF.

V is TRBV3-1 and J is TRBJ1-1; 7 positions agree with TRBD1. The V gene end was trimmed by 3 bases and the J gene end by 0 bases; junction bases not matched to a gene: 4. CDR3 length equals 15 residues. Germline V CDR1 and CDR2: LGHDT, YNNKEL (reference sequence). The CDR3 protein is CASSQRDRMNTEAFF. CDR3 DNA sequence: TGTGCCAGCAGCCAGCGGGACAGAATGAACACTGAAGCTTTCTTT.

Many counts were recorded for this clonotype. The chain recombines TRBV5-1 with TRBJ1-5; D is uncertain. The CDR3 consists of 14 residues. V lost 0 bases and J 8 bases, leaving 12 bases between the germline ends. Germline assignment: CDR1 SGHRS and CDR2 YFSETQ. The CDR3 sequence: CASSLGAGLEPQHF. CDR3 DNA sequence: TGCGCCAGCAGCTTGGGGGCAGGCCTTGAGCCCCAGCATTTT.

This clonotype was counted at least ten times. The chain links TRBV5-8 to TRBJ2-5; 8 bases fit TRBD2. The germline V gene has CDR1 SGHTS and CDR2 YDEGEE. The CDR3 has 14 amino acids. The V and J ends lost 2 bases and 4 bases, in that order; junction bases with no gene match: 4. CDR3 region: CASSFWTSRETQYF. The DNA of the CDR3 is TGTGCCAGCAGCTTCTGGACTAGCCGAGAGACCCAGTACTTC.

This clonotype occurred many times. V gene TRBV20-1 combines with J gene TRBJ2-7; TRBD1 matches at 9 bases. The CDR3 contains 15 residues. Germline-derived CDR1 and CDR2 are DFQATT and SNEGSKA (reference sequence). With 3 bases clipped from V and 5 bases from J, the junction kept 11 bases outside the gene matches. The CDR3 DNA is TGCAGTGCTAGGGGTTCTGGACAGGGGAAGAACGAGCAGTACTTC. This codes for CSARGSGQGKNEQYF.

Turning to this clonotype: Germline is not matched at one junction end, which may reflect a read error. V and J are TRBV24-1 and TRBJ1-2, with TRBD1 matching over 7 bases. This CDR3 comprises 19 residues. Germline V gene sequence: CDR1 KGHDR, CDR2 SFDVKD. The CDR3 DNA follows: TGTGTCACCAGTGATCAGAGTGACAGGGTAGGTGTTAGGTACTATGGCTACGCCTTC. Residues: CVTSDQSDRVGVRYYGYAF.

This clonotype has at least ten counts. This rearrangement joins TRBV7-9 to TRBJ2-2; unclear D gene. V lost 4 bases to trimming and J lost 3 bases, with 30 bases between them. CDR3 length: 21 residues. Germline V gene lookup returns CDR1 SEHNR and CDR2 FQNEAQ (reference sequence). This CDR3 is CASSSKTVPPGRKIHTGELFF. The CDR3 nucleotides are TGTGCCAGCAGCTCCAAAACCGTTCCGCCGGGCCGCAAAATCCACACCGGGGAGCTGTTTTTT.

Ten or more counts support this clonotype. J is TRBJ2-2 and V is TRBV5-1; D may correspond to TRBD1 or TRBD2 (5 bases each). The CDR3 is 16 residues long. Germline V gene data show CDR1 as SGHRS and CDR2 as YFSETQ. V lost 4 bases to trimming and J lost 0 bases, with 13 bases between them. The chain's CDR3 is CASSPSGTANTGELFF. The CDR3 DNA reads TGCGCCAGCAGCCCCTCCGGGACCGCGAACACCGGGGAGCTGTTTTTT. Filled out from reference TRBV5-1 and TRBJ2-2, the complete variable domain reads KAGVTQTPRYLIKTRGQQVTLSCSPISGHRSVSWYQQTPGQGLQFLFEYFSETQRNKGNFPGRFSGRQFSNSRSEMNVSTLELGDSALYLCASSPSGTANTGELFFGEGSRLTVL.

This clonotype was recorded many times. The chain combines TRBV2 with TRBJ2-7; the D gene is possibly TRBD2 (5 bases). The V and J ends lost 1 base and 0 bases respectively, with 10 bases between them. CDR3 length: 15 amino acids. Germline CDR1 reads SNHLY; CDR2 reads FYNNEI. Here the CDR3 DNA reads TGTGCCAGCAGTGAAGAAAGCGGAAGCTCCTACGAGCAGTACTTC. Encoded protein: CASSEESGSSYEQYF. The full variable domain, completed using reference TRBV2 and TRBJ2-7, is EPEVTQTPSHQVTQMGQEVILRCVPISNHLYFYWYRQILGQKVEFLVSFYNNEISEKSEIFDDQFSVERPDGSNFTLKIRSTKLEDSAMYFCASSEESGSSYEQYFGPGTRLTVT.

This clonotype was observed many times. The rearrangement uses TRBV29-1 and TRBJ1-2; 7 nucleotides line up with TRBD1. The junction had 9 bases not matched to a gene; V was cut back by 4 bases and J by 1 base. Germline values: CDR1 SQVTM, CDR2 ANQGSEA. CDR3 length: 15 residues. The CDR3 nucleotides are TGCAGCGTTGTAGGGGGCGCAGGGGATAACTATGGCTACACCTTC. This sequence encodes CSVVGGAGDNYGYTF.

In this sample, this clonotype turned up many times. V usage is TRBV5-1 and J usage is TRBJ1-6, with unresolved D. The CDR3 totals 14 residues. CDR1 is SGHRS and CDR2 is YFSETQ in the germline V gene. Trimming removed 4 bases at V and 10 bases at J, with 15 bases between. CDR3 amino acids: CASSPLIGDSPLHF. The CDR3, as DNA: TGCGCCAGCAGCCCACTCATTGGAGACTCACCCCTCCACTTT.